This T cell receptor beta chain was captured by sequencing in a study of T cell responses to AZD1222 COVID-19 vaccine. Assay: immunoSEQ multiplex PCR; the TCRdb copy retains only in-frame clones and omits some. The sample lists around 110,000 clones, 92% occurring once. The clonotype was recovered from an adult who received the AZD1222 COVID-19 vaccine. Sequences were derived from peripheral blood, sampled 28 days after the second AZD1222 dose.

The CDR3 loop is CATSRDVSYEQYF. The CDR3, as DNA: TGTGCCACCAGCAGAGACGTTTCCTACGAGCAGTACTTC. The genes are TRBV15 and TRBJ2-7, with D hard to call. Germline CDR1 LNHNV, CDR2 YYDKDF (reference sequence). CDR3 size: 13 residues. The V end was cut by 0 bases, the J end by 1 base, with 4 bases between.